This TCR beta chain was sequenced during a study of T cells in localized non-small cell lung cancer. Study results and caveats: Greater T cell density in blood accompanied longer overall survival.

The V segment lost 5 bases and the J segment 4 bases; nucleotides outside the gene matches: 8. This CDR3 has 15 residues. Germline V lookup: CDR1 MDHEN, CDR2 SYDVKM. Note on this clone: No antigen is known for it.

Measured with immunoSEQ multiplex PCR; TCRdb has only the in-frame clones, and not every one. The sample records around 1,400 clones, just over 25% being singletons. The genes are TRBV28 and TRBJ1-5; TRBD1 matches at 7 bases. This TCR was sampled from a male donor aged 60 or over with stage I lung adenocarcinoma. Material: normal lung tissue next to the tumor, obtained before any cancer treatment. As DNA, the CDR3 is TGTGCCAGCAGTCAGCACGCAGGGGGTAATCAGCCCCAGCATTTT. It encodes CASSQHAGGNQPQHF.